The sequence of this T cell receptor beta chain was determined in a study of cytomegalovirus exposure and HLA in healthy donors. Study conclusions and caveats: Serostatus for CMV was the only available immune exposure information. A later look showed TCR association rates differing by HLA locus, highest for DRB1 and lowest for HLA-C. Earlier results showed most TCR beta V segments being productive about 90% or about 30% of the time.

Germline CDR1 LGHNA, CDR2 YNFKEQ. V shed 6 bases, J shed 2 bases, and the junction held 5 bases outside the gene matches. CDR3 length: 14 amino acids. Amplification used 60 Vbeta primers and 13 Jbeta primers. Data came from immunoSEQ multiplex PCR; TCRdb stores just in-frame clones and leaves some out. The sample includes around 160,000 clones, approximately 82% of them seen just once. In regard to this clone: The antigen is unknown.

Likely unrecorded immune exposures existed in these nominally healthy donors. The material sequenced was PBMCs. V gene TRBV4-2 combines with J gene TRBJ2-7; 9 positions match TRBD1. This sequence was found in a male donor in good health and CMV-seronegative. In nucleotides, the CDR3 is TGTGCCAGCAGTGACAGGGGGGTGACCTACGAGCAGTACTTC. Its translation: CASSDRGVTYEQYF.